This T cell receptor beta chain was sequenced for a study of long-term antiretroviral therapy in people with HIV (dated by TCRdb to between 2021 and 2024). In terms of the full investigation: The earliest samples were collected about a decade before the 2015 WHO recommendation for immediate ART, when ART was typically delayed until CD4 counts fell. A total of 192 cryopreserved PBMC samples came from 30 or so adults with confirmed HIV infection and were collected serially over a mean of roughly six years (range 1-12). A retrospective serial study tested whether ART initiation and durable HIV suppression were associated with changes in peripheral blood TRB repertoire composition and diversity. About 35% of the 30 participants with HIV were female. No cross-contamination during QIAcube processing turned up in test extractions that ran a monoclonal T-cell line alongside some 34 polyclonal samples. The study at large found these results: Expanded TRB clones identified before ART initiation dominated the repertoire across all time points, though the dominance fluctuated and decreased in many PLHIV after ART. Starting ART was linked to a significant rise in TRB diversity, yet even with long-term ART the diversity remained significantly lower than in transplant donor controls. The samples were dated from about 2004 to 2018, and the ART regimens that were used may be less effective than current ART regimens. Narrower CDR3 length ranges were observed in HIV repertoires than in controls, and an antigen-experienced repertoire with only a slight naive shift after ART was suggested by the network structure. No data were available on ART adherence, viral resistance or therapy changes, limiting inferences about post-ART repertoire changes. Because pre-ART samples had limited cell numbers, unsorted PBMC were profiled rather than sorted CD4+ and CD8+ T cells. Limited PBMC availability meant only the TCR beta chain was sequenced, without alpha chain pairing.

Participants were included only if at least one PBMC sample before ART initiation and at least two post-ART samples were available. Treatment was received in the United States of America by all participants with HIV. Before DNA extraction, cryopreserved samples of roughly 0.85-11 million PBMC were thawed and then washed. At the time of the earliest PBMC sample, participants with HIV were aged between roughly 20 and 60 years. PBMC samples were contributed by each participant from 1-4 timepoints before ART initiation and 2-8 timepoints after ART initiation, with a median of 7 samples. For every participant, serial HIV viral load, CD4+ T-cell count, ART history and demographic data were obtained. Genomic DNA was extracted from unsorted PBMC with a Qiagen kit on a QIAcube, processed in batches of 12 samples. The immunoSEQ hsTCRB v3.0 assay was used at survey level resolution for TRB variable region sequencing. The targeted TRB sequencing depth was roughly 40,000-55,000 T-cell genomes per sample. An Illumina MiSeq with a v3 150-cycle kit was used to sequence the pooled TRB libraries. Concerning the study's data processing: Repertoire analysis was performed in R inside a reproducible Nextflow workflow that covered QC, data transformation and analysis. LymphoSeq2, an R package for exploring AIRR-Seq data, was used to implement custom analyses. After excluding a few samples that yielded fewer than 5000 total TRB sequences, approximately 180 HIV repertoires remained for analysis. Among the roughly 180 retained HIV repertoires, 59 were collected before ART initiation and under 150 after ART initiation. Repertoires were downsampled to 5000 TRB nucleotide sequences, with summary statistics averaged over 100 downsampling iterations. TRB sequences were retained for analysis only if CDR3 regions of at least seven amino acids were present. Diversity was assessed using a clonality score derived from Shannon entropy and using the Gini coefficient. In the repertoire networks, any two of the top 5000 CDR3 amino acid sequences were connected whenever the two sequences differed by an edit distance of one. For TRB CDR3 amino acid sequences, GLIPH2 was used to predict antigen specificity groups and MHC restriction. Known CMV, EBV, HIV or tissue antigen associations were flagged by matching CDR3 amino acid sequences against VDJdb and McPAS-TCR. Pre-ART, post-ART and control groups were compared with Wilcoxon signed-rank tests and Holm-Bonferroni correction. TCRdb took over this immuneACCESS table, retaining in-frame rearrangements with V and J assigned. Such tables are incomplete; in checked studies, under half of the missing clones stem from an unresolved V gene, and the remainder is unexplained. V and J calls and clone size are as listed in that table; D and trimming were resolved from the DNA. Across this sample there are about 37,000 clones, with roughly four fifths seen only once. 6.2% of the sample belongs to the ten largest clones.

On this clone itself: Its antigen remains unidentified. Qualities for individual bases were not recorded, and no much larger clone is one base off.

This receptor was identified in a man between 18 and 29 years old with HIV. The sequences come from unsorted PBMCs, collected 1 year after starting antiretroviral therapy.

The DNA sequence is TGTGCCAGTAGTATAGGGCAGAGCTATGGCTACACCTTC. Translated, this gives CASSIGQSYGYTF. The chain was built from TRBV19 and TRBJ1-2, with the D gene not confidently named. Between the V and J ends, shortened by 1 base and 4 bases respectively, the junction contains 7 bases. Counted from cysteine to phenylalanine, this CDR3 has 13 amino acids. Only the CDR3 region is kept as DNA, spanning 39 bases read in frame from base 1. Via the germline V gene (reference sequence), CDR1 is LNHDA and CDR2 SQIVND.